The source of this T cell receptor (beta chain) is a study of monozygotic twins with inflammatory bowel disease. With respect to this clonotype: Its cognate antigen is unknown.

Regarding the study as a whole: Findings did not support one strong IBD-associated signal or clonotype.

Template switching introduced UMIs that contain a 6-nucleotide sample barcode. TCRdb reprocessed the 5' RACE reads, keeping one entry per CDR3 protein, no DNA. The sample includes about 330,000 distinct CDR3 sequences. This CDR3 contains 20 residues. Germline-derived CDR1 and CDR2 are LNHDA and SQIVND (reference sequence). The receptor was isolated from a human donor with ulcerative colitis or Crohn's disease, or a healthy co-twin of an affected twin (not recorded which). This rearrangement joins TRBV19 to TRBJ1-6; no DNA is available, so the TRBD1 call from TCRdb remains unchecked. Sequenced: blood. CDR3 amino acids: CASSIPGFGEGAGDNSPLHF.